These T cell receptor beta chains were read from a single sample in a study of blood T cell repertoires in COVID-19. This table comes from immunoSEQ multiplex PCR, and its TCRdb copy is limited to in-frame clones, with some not included. Of hundreds of thousands of clones in the sample, roughly nine tenths were seen once. The sequenced material came from peripheral blood. These receptors originate from a woman between 18 and 29 years old who had recovered from COVID-19. Both conserved end residues are part of each CDR3. Fields, in order: J gene, clone size, V gene, D gene, CDR3 DNA, CDR3 protein. D genes are given only for firm matches. Only some rows state a clone size, as once, few, many or a class for expanded clones.

J gene: TRBJ2-7; clone size: NA; V gene: TRBV6-5; D gene: NA; CDR3 DNA: TGTGCCAGCAGTCAGTCTTCCTACGAGCAGTACTTC; CDR3 protein: CASSQSSYEQYF
J gene: TRBJ2-7; clone size: NA; V gene: TRBV2; D gene: TRBD2; CDR3 DNA: TGTGCCAGCAGTGATGCTAGCGGGAGGGCCTTCCACGAGCAGTACTTC; CDR3 protein: CASSDASGRAFHEQYF
J gene: TRBJ2-1; clone size: few; V gene: TRBV19; D gene: TRBD2; CDR3 DNA: TGTGCCAGTAGTATAAAGCGGGACTCATACAATGAGCAGTTCTTC; CDR3 protein: CASSIKRDSYNEQFF
J gene: TRBJ1-2; clone size: NA; V gene: TRBV3-1/TRBV3-2; D gene: TRBD1; CDR3 DNA: TGTGCCAGCAGCCCAGGGGGGAGCTATGGCTACACCTTC; CDR3 protein: CASSPGGSYGYTF
J gene: TRBJ2-7; clone size: NA; V gene: TRBV14; D gene: TRBD2; CDR3 DNA: TGTGCCAGCAGCCAAGCAGTTAGCGGGATATTGACCTACGAGCAGTACTTC; CDR3 protein: CASSQAVSGILTYEQYF
J gene: TRBJ1-5; clone size: NA; V gene: TRBV28; D gene: NA; CDR3 DNA: TGTGCCAGCAGTCTTCCGACAGGTCTTAAGCCCCAGCATTTT; CDR3 protein: CASSLPTGLKPQHF
J gene: TRBJ1-2; clone size: once; V gene: TRBV5-5; D gene: TRBD1; CDR3 DNA: TGTGCCAGCAGCTCTACAGGGGGCGACTATGGCTACACCTTC; CDR3 protein: CASSSTGGDYGYTF
J gene: TRBJ2-1; clone size: NA; V gene: TRBV28; D gene: TRBD2; CDR3 DNA: TGTGCCAGCAGTAGCCCATTAGGGAGCGGGAGGTACAATGAGCAGTTCTTC; CDR3 protein: CASSSPLGSGRYNEQFF
J gene: TRBJ2-5; clone size: NA; V gene: TRBV7-2; D gene: TRBD2; CDR3 DNA: TGTGCCAGCAGCCCTAGTCGGGGGGGGGAGACCCAGTACTTC; CDR3 protein: CASSPSRGGETQYF
J gene: TRBJ2-2; clone size: NA; V gene: TRBV4-3; D gene: NA; CDR3 DNA: TGCGCCAGCAGCCAGGGGGCTTGGAACACCGGGGAGCTGTTTTTT; CDR3 protein: CASSQGAWNTGELFF
J gene: TRBJ2-7; clone size: few; V gene: TRBV27; D gene: NA; CDR3 DNA: TGTGCCAGCAGTTTATTGGGGCGATACGAGCAGTACTTC; CDR3 protein: CASSLLGRYEQYF
J gene: TRBJ1-1; clone size: NA; V gene: TRBV30; D gene: TRBD1; CDR3 DNA: TGTGCCTGGAGTCCGACAGGGTACACTGAAGCTTTCTTT; CDR3 protein: CAWSPTGYTEAFF
J gene: TRBJ2-1; clone size: NA; V gene: TRBV18; D gene: NA; CDR3 DNA: TGTGCCAGCTCACCCGGCAATGAGCAGTTCTTC; CDR3 protein: CASSPGNEQFF